This T cell receptor beta chain is from a study of blood T cells in healthy people across ages. Collection of 8.5 to 10 milliliters of peripheral blood was performed for each donor. The second PCR ran roughly 7 to 11 cycles with a sample-barcoded 5' primer and J-beta primers. Every single cDNA molecule received a tag from a template-switch adaptor with 12 random nucleotides. MiXCR, run by TCRdb on the 5' RACE reads, gives a single entry per CDR3 protein. The sample records about 1.8 million distinct CDR3 sequences, just under 50% being singletons. General study results and limits: Age advanced and TCR beta diversity per million T cells fell, roughly linearly. Strong correlation linked observed beta diversity and percent naive T cells.

Points on this clonotype: Its target is not known.

Germline CDR1 SQVTM, CDR2 ANQGSEA. The ends lost 6 bases at V and 7 bases at J; junction bases unmatched: 18. CDR3 length: 16 amino acids. The clonotype comes from a woman between 40 and 55 years old in good health. V and J are TRBV29-1 and TRBJ1-2; 9 bases agree with TRBD1. The specimen sequenced was blood. CDR3 protein: CSVPPPTGGSVGGYTF. The CDR3 DNA follows: TGCAGCGTCCCGCCGCCGACAGGGGGGTCGGTGGGTGGCTACACCTTC.